The T cell receptor beta chain under discussion was sequenced for a study of blood T cell repertoires in COVID-19. Per the authors' pipeline: Amplification of reference gene primers was used by the study to estimate nucleated cell counts. Repertoires were generated with immunoSEQ multiplex PCR, while TCRdb's copy carries only in-frame clones and drops some. V and J calls and clone size follow that table, whereas D and trimming were derived from the DNA. The repertoire holds tens of thousands of clones, 75% to 90% seen once, with 2% to 2.5% in the top ten. The V and J ends lost 6 bases and 3 bases, in that order; junction bases with no gene match: 5. CDR3 length: 13 amino acids. Germline values: CDR1 KGHSH, CDR2 LQKENI.

Sequencing was carried out using peripheral blood. This chain links TRBV18 with TRBJ2-7; TRBD2 agrees at 7 bases. The receptor's source is a human donor in a cohort sampled during active COVID-19. The CDR3 loop is CASSRDYIYEQYF. The CDR3, as DNA: TGTGCCAGCTCTCGGGACTACATCTACGAGCAGTACTTC.